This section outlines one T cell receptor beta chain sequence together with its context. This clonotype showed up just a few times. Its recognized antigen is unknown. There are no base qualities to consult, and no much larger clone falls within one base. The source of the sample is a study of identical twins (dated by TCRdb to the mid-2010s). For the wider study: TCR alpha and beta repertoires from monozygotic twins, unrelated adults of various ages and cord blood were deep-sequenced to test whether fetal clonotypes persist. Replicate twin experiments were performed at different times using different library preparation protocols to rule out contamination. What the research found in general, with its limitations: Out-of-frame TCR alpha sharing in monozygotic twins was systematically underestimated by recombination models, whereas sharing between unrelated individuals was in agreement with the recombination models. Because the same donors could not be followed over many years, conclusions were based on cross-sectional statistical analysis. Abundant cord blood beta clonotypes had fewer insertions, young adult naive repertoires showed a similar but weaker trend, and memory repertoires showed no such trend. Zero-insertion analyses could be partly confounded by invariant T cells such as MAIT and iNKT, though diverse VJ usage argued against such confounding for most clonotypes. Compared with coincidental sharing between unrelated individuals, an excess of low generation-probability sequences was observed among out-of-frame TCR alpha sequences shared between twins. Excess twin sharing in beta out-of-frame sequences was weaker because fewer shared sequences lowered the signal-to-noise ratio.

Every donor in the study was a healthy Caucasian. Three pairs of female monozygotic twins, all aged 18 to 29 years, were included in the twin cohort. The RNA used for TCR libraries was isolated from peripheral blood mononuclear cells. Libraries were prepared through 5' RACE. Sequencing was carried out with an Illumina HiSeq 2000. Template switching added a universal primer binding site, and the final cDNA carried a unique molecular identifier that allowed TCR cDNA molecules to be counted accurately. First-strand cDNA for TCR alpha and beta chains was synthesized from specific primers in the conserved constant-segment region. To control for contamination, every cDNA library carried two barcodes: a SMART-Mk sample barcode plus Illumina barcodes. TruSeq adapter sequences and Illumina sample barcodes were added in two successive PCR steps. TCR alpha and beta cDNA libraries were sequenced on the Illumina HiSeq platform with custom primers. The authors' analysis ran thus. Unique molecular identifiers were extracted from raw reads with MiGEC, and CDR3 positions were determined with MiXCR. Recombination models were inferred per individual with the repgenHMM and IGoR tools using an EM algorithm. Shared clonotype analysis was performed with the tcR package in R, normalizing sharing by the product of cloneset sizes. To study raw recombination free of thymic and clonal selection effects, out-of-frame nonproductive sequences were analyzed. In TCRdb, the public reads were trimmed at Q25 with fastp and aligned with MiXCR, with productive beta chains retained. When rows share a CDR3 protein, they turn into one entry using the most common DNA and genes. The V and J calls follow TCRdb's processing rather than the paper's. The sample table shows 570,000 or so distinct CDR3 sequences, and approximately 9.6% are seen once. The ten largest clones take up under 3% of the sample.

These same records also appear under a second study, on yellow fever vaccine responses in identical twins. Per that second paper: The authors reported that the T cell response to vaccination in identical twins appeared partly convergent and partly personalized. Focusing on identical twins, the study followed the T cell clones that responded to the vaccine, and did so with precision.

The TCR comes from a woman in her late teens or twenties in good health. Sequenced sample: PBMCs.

The DNA sequence is TGTGCCAGCTCACCATTGGAGGACAGCACGAATCGCGGGCAGTACTTC. Translated, it gives CASSPLEDSTNRGQYF. The V and J segments used are TRBV18 and TRBJ2-7; the D gene is perhaps TRBD1, on 6 matching bases. At the junction V is shortened by 2 bases and J by 9 bases, with 23 bases in between. There are 16 amino acids in the CDR3, from cysteine to phenylalanine inclusive. The DNA shown is the 48-base CDR3, in frame from base 1. CDR1 and CDR2, per the germline V gene, are KGHSH and LQKENI.